This paragraph reports one T cell receptor beta chain. Its antigen is not identified. This CDR3 spans 12 amino acids. The V gene lost 6 bases and the J gene lost 5 bases, with 7 bases spanning the gap. Germline V CDR1 and CDR2: LNHDA, SQIVND (reference sequence). 5'RACE with constant-segment primers yielded barcoded, UMI-tagged TCR alpha and TCR beta cDNA libraries. TCRdb re-derived calls from the 5' RACE reads in MiXCR, one entry per CDR3 protein. The sample has 75,000 to 95,000 distinct CDR3 sequences; more than 10% are singletons. These data originate in a study of T-cell memory formation after mild COVID-19. Study in general: Largely donor-specific TCR clusters were found.

General study results and limits: CD4+ contracting clones were found mainly in CM and EM, and CD8+ ones in EMRA. Clonal second-wave expansions that peaked on day 37 had unconfirmed SARS-CoV-2 specificity.

Sequences were obtained from PBMCs or a T cell subset sorted from them (not recorded which). This TCR was recovered from an adult woman who had mild COVID-19 (a few samples of this study predate the infection). Cell type and time point are not known. This chain joins TRBV19 and TRBJ2-2; D gene unclear. DNA of the CDR3: TGTGCCAGTAGAGACATAACCGGGGAGCTGTTTTTT. Translation gives CASRDITGELFF.